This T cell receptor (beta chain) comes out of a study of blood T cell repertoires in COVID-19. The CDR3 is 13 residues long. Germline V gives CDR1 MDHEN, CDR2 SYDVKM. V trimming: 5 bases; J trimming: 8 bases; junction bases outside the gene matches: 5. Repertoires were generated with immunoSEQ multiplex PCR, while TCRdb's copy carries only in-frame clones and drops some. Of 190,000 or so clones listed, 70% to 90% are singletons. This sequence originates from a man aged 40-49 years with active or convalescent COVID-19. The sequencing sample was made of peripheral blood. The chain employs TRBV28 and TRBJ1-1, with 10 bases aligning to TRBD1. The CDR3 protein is CASSVGGQGEAFF. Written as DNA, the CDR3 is TGTGCCAGCAGTGTTGGGGGACAGGGGGAAGCTTTCTTT.